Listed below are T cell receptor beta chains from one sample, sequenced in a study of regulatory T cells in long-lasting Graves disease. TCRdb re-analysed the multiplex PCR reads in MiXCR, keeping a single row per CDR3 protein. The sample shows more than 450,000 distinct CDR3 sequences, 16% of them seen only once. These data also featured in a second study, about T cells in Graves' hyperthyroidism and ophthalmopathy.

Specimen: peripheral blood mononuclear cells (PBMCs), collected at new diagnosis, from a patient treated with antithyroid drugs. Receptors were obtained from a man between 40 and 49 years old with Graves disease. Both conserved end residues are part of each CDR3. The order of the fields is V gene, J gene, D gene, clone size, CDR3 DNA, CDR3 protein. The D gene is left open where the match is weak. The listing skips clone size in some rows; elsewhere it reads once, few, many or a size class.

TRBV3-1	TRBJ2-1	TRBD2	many	TGTGCCAGCAGCCAAACTAGCGGGATGGGCAATGAGCAGTTCTTC	CASSQTSGMGNEQFF
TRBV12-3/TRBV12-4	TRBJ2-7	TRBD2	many	TGTGCCAGCAGTTCGGGGACTAGCGGGAAGCTTTCCTACGAGCAGTACTTC	CASSSGTSGKLSYEQYF
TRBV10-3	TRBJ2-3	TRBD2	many	TGTGCCATCAGTGAGTCAAGCGGGAGGTCAGATACGCAGTATTTT	CAISESSGRSDTQYF
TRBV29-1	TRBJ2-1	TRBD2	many	TGCAGCCCGGGGAGGGGAGGTGGTGAGCAGTTCTTC	CSPGRGGGEQFF
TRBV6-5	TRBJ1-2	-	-	TGTGCCAGCAGCTCCTATCTCGGCTACACCTTC	CASSSYLGYTF
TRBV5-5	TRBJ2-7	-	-	TGTGCCAGCAGCTTTCGAGGACTGAGCTCCTACGAGCAGTACTTC	CASSFRGLSSYEQYF
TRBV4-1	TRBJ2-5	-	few	TGCGCCAGCAGCCAAGATCACGGACATCAAGAGACCCAGTACTTC	CASSQDHGHQETQYF
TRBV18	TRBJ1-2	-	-	TGTGCCAGCTCACCACCGGACAGATCTAACTATGGCTACACCTTC	CASSPPDRSNYGYTF
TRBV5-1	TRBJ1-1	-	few	TGCGCCAGCAGCCACGGGAGGGACACTGAAGCTTTCTTT	CASSHGRDTEAFF
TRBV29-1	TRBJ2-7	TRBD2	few	TGCAGCGTTGAATTACTAGCGGGAGCCTCCTACGAGCAGTACTTC	CSVELLAGASYEQYF
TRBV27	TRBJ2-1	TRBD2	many	TGTGCCAGCAGTTCCAGGACTAGCTCCTACAATGAGCAGTTCTTC	CASSSRTSSYNEQFF
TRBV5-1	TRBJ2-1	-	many	TGCGCCACCAGTCTGATGGCGGAATACAATGAGCAGTTCTTC	CATSLMAEYNEQFF
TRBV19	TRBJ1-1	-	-	TGTGCCAGTAGTATCGCCCGAGATCAAGCTTTCTTT	CASSIARDQAFF